This T cell receptor beta chain was found in a study of T cell repertoires in cytomegalovirus infection. Study conclusions and caveats: Dominating the ex vivo response were TCR beta clonotypes that were CMV-specific and HLA-C-restricted. Cumulative frequency of public TCR beta families picked out carriers of CMV plus the relevant HLA.

Each CDR3 protein is one row after TCRdb ran MiXCR on the reads. The sample carries 490,000 or so distinct CDR3 sequences, roughly 12% recorded once. With 4 bases removed from V and 5 bases from J, the gap between germline ends came to 15 bases. There are 14 residues in the CDR3. The V gene's germline CDR1 is SGHRS and CDR2 YFSETQ. Turning to this clonotype: Antigen: not known.

Sequenced: PBMCs. The rearrangement links TRBV5-1 to TRBJ1-1; D might be TRBD1 (6 bases). The receptor's source is a human donor in good health (CMV status not recorded). Some clones in this sample may be carry-over from other donors' samples. The CDR3 DNA sequence: TGCGCCAGCAGCGTTCGACAGGAACGGACTGAAGCTTTCTTT. Amino acid sequence: CASSVRQERTEAFF. Looking up the rest from reference TRBV5-1 and TRBJ1-1 gives the full variable domain: KAGVTQTPRYLIKTRGQQVTLSCSPISGHRSVSWYQQTPGQGLQFLFEYFSETQRNKGNFPGRFSGRQFSNSRSEMNVSTLELGDSALYLCASSVRQERTEAFFGQGTRLTVV.